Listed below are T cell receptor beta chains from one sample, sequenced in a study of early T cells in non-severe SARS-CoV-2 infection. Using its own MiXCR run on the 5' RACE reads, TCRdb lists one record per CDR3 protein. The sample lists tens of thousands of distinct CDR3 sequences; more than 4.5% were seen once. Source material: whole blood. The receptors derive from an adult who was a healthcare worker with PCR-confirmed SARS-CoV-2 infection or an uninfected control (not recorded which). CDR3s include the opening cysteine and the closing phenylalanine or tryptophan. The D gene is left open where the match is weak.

CDR3aa: CASRFDRWDEQFF
j_gene: TRBJ2-1
d_gene: NA
v_gene: TRBV5-8

CDR3aa: CASVDRDSYRHEQFF
j_gene: TRBJ2-1
d_gene: TRBD1
v_gene: TRBV28

CDR3aa: CASSLDLGGIEAFF
j_gene: TRBJ1-1
d_gene: NA
v_gene: TRBV11-2

CDR3aa: CASSLSSDEAFF
j_gene: TRBJ1-1
d_gene: NA
v_gene: TRBV5-1

CDR3aa: CASSEGRQETQYF
j_gene: TRBJ2-5
d_gene: NA
v_gene: TRBV19

CDR3aa: CASSQAVAGGYGYTF
j_gene: TRBJ1-2
d_gene: TRBD1
v_gene: TRBV3-1

CDR3aa: CAWSFSTGELFF
j_gene: TRBJ2-2
d_gene: NA
v_gene: TRBV30

CDR3aa: CASSGRTGYNEQFF
j_gene: TRBJ2-1
d_gene: NA
v_gene: TRBV11-2

CDR3aa: CASSIDVGISNQPQHF
j_gene: TRBJ1-5
d_gene: NA
v_gene: TRBV19

CDR3aa: CASRRTGSYSPLHF
j_gene: TRBJ1-6
d_gene: TRBD1
v_gene: TRBV12-3/TRBV12-4

CDR3aa: CASSPEAGKGTEAFF
j_gene: TRBJ1-1
d_gene: NA
v_gene: TRBV5-4

CDR3aa: CASSFLAGGPGTGELFF
j_gene: TRBJ2-2
d_gene: TRBD2
v_gene: TRBV12-3/TRBV12-4

CDR3aa: CAWQRSENQPQHF
j_gene: TRBJ1-5
d_gene: NA
v_gene: TRBV30

CDR3aa: CASSLGDSGYEQYF
j_gene: TRBJ2-7
d_gene: TRBD1
v_gene: TRBV5-1

CDR3aa: CASSQERPDTQYF
j_gene: TRBJ2-3
d_gene: NA
v_gene: TRBV4-1

CDR3aa: CSADRDFFYGYTF
j_gene: TRBJ1-2
d_gene: TRBD1
v_gene: TRBV20-1

CDR3aa: CASSLGGTQETQYF
j_gene: TRBJ2-5
d_gene: NA
v_gene: TRBV11-3

CDR3aa: CASTFWVGASSGNTIYF
j_gene: TRBJ1-3
d_gene: NA
v_gene: TRBV10-2

CDR3aa: CASSLVTLAGADTQYF
j_gene: TRBJ2-3
d_gene: TRBD2
v_gene: TRBV7-2

CDR3aa: CASSAEGTSYNEQFF
j_gene: TRBJ2-1
d_gene: TRBD2
v_gene: TRBV9